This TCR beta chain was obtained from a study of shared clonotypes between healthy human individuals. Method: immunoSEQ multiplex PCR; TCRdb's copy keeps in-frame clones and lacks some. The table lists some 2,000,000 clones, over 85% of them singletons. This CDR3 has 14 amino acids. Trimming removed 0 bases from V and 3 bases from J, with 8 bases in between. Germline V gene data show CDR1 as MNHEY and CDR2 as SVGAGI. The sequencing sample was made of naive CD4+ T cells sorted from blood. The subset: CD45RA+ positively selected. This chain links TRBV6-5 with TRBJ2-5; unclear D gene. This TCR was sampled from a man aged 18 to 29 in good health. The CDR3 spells CASSYSYREETQYF. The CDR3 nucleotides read TGTGCCAGCAGTTACTCTTACCGGGAAGAGACCCAGTACTTC.